The 20 T cell receptor beta chains given below trace back to one sample, sequenced in a study of memory CD4+ T cells and cytomegalovirus serostatus. Sequencing was performed with immunoSEQ multiplex PCR; in TCRdb, only in-frame clones are kept and a portion is missing. The sample holds about 38,000 clones, about 80% seen once. The sort gate was single viable CD3+CD4+CD8-CD45RO+ cells for memory CD4+ T cells. Sequencing was performed on memory CD4+ T cells from blood. The receptors shown here come from an adult in good health and CMV-seropositive.

The chain couples TRBV4-2 to TRBJ2-3; 15 bases match TRBD2. There are 17 residues in the CDR3. Trimming at V came to 5 bases and at J to 0 bases, leaving 3 bases not matched to a gene. The germline CDR1 and CDR2 sequences are LGHNA and YNFKEQ. As DNA, the CDR3 is TGTGCCAGCAGCGGGACTAGCGGGGGGTTTAGCACAGATACGCAGTATTTT. It yields the protein CASSGTSGGFSTDTQYF.

The gene calls are TRBV18 and TRBJ2-7; either TRBD1 or TRBD2 may fit D (5 bases each). Trimming left V 3 bases short and J 6 bases short, with 18 bases between. The CDR3 totals 15 residues. Germline CDR1 and CDR2: KGHSH and LQKENI. CDR3 coding DNA: TGTGCCAGCTCACCCCCGGGGACCTCCTCAGCCGAGCAGTACTTC. It codes for CASSPPGTSSAEQYF.

This chain links TRBV6-6 with TRBJ2-4, with 10 positions matching TRBD1. The ends lost 2 bases at V and 3 bases at J; junction bases unmatched: 1. CDR3 length: 15 amino acids. CDR1 and CDR2 (germline): MNHNY, SVGAGI (reference sequence). The CDR3: CASSYGTGDKNIQYF. As DNA, the CDR3 is TGTGCCAGCAGTTACGGGACAGGGGACAAAAACATTCAGTACTTC.

The rearrangement uses TRBV5-4 and TRBJ2-1; the D is unclear. The CDR3 has 13 residues. Trimming pared 4 bases from V and 11 bases from J, leaving 16 bases between. Germline V gives CDR1 SGHNT, CDR2 YYREEE (reference sequence). The CDR3 spells CASSPDSTHKQFF. In DNA, the CDR3 is TGTGCCAGCAGCCCCGACTCGACCCACAAGCAGTTCTTC.

The V call is TRBV5-1, the J call TRBJ2-3; either TRBD1 or TRBD2 may fit D (5 bases each). V lost 3 bases, J lost 6 bases, and 17 bases lay in between. CDR3 length: 15 residues. Germline values: CDR1 SGHRS, CDR2 YFSETQ. Written as DNA, the CDR3 is TGCGCCAGCAGCTCCGGTGGGGCACGAGGGGATACGCAGTATTTT. It is translated as CASSSGGARGDTQYF.

The chain carries TRBV5-6 and TRBJ2-6; no firm D call. The CDR3 sequence is 15 residues long. V was shortened by 4 bases and J by 0 bases, with 8 bases between the two germline ends. CDR1 and CDR2 (germline): SGHDT, YYEEEE. The chain's CDR3 is CASSLTPSGANVLTF. CDR3 DNA sequence: TGTGCCAGCAGCCTGACACCCTCTGGGGCCAACGTCCTGACTTTC.

The chain couples TRBV7-6 to TRBJ2-3; D may correspond to TRBD1 or TRBD2 (5 bases each). This CDR3 is 14 amino acids long. Germline V CDR1 and CDR2: SGHVS, FNYEAQ. V was pared by 0 bases and J by 5 bases, with 9 bases between. CDR3 DNA: TGTGCCAGCAGCTTAGCGGGGGTGGGAGATACGCAGTATTTT. Its protein product is CASSLAGVGDTQYF.

This chain joins TRBV4-3 and TRBJ2-7; D may be TRBD1 (6 bases). The germline gives CDR1 LGHNA, CDR2 YSLEER. Trimming shortened V by 0 bases and J by 0 bases, and 9 bases separated the two germline ends. This CDR3 has 15 residues. In DNA, the CDR3 is TGCGCCAGCAGCCAAGAGAGCAGGGGCTCCTACGAGCAGTACTTC. It is translated as CASSQESRGSYEQYF.

The chain is built from TRBV5-6 and TRBJ2-3; 11 positions agree with TRBD2. Germline values: CDR1 SGHDT, CDR2 YYEEEE. CDR3 length equals 16 residues. Germline trimming cut 3 bases from V and 4 bases from J; bases unmatched to any gene: 7. CDR3 sequence reads: CASSYNSGGASDTQYF. In nucleotides, the CDR3 is TGTGCCAGCAGCTATAATAGCGGGGGGGCGTCAGATACGCAGTATTTT.

The chain uses TRBV7-2 and TRBJ2-7, with D unclear. Trimming pared 5 bases from V and 7 bases from J, leaving 12 bases between. The germline CDR1 and CDR2 sequences are SGHTA and FQGNSA. The CDR3 has 12 residues. CDR3 amino acids: CASSTNRFEQYF. Here the CDR3 DNA reads TGTGCCAGCAGCACCAATAGGTTTGAGCAGTACTTC.

V is TRBV5-1 and J is TRBJ2-2; unclear D gene. CDR3 length: 13 amino acids. Deletions cut 0 bases from V and 5 bases from J, with 5 bases between. Looked up from germline, CDR1 is SGHRS and CDR2 is YFSETQ. The CDR3 sequence is CASSLEGTGELFF. DNA for the CDR3: TGCGCCAGCAGCTTGGAGGGAACCGGGGAGCTGTTTTTT.

The chain has TRBV7-9 and TRBJ2-5; no reliable D call. V lost 1 base, J lost 5 bases, and 8 bases lay in between. In germline, CDR1 is SEHNR, CDR2 FQNEAQ (reference sequence). This CDR3 is 13 amino acids long. CDR3 residues: CASSLGSAETQYF. CDR3 DNA: TGTGCCAGCAGCTTAGGTTCTGCGGAGACCCAGTACTTC.

The genes are TRBV18 and TRBJ1-3, with 10 nucleotides matching TRBD1. V lost 5 bases to trimming and J lost 2 bases; unmatched junction nucleotides: 6. Germline V gives CDR1 KGHSH, CDR2 LQKENI. The CDR3 covers 16 residues. In DNA, the CDR3 is TGTGCCAGCTCAACTTCCGGGACAGGGGCTGGAAACACCATATATTTT. Translating gives CASSTSGTGAGNTIYF.

The rearrangement links TRBV5-1 to TRBJ2-7, with a possible D match to TRBD1 (5 bases). Germline assignment: CDR1 SGHRS and CDR2 YFSETQ. The CDR3 has 15 residues. Trimming pared 4 bases from V and 3 bases from J, leaving 17 bases between. For the CDR3, the DNA is TGCGCCAGCAGCCTTGCCCCCTCAGACAGCTACGAGCAGTACTTC. This encodes CASSLAPSDSYEQYF.

V usage is TRBV19 and J usage is TRBJ1-1; D is possibly TRBD1 (6 bases). CDR3 length: 14 residues. Germline V lookup: CDR1 LNHDA, CDR2 SQIVND (reference sequence). The V gene lost 3 bases and the J gene lost 2 bases, with 10 bases spanning the gap. The CDR3 DNA reads TGTGCCAGTAGTATGGAGACAGGTAACACTGAAGCTTTCTTT. Translating it yields CASSMETGNTEAFF.

The rearrangement joins TRBV29-1 to TRBJ2-2; D unresolved. There are 14 residues in the CDR3. Germline CDR1 and CDR2: SQVTM and ANQGSEA. V lost 5 bases and J lost 2, with 12 bases in between. DNA for the CDR3: TGCAGCGTTTTGTATGATCTCAACACCGGGGAGCTGTTTTTT. It translates to CSVLYDLNTGELFF.

The genes are TRBV2 and TRBJ1-4, with D maybe TRBD1 (6 bases). Trimming left V 7 bases short and J 3 bases short, with 18 bases between. Germline lookup yields CDR1 SNHLY and CDR2 FYNNEI. This CDR3 has 16 amino acids. CDR3 amino acids: CASTKPLGQPNEKLFF. CDR3 DNA sequence: TGTGCCAGCACCAAACCCCTGGGACAACCTAATGAAAAACTGTTTTTT.

The rearrangement links TRBV5-6 to TRBJ2-1, with D possibly being TRBD2 (6 bases). V was shortened by 7 bases and J by 7 bases, with 21 bases between the two germline ends. Germline V gives CDR1 SGHDT, CDR2 YYEEEE. The CDR3 extends over 15 amino acids. The CDR3 DNA follows: TGTGCCAGCTCGATGGGGGGAGGTGGGTGGAATGAGCAGTTCTTC. Its protein is CASSMGGGGWNEQFF. The full variable domain, its missing parts supplied by reference TRBV5-6 and TRBJ2-1, is DAGVTQSPTHLIKTRGQQVTLRCSPKSGHDTVSWYQQALGQGPQFIFQYYEEEERQRGNFPDRFSGHQFPNYSSELNVNALLLGDSALYLCASSMGGGGWNEQFFGPGTRLTVL.

This chain links TRBV15 with TRBJ2-3; D tentatively reads TRBD1 or TRBD2 (5 bases each). The CDR3 extends over 16 amino acids. Germline V gives CDR1 LNHNV, CDR2 YYDKDF (reference sequence). Trimming left V 6 bases short and J 0 bases short, with 16 bases between. For the CDR3, the DNA is TGTGCCACCAGTCCCCGTGGGACGGGGAGCACAGATACGCAGTATTTT. It encodes CATSPRGTGSTDTQYF.

This sequence joins TRBV7-2 and TRBJ2-1, with 7 bases aligning to TRBD2. Germline loops: CDR1 SGHTA, CDR2 FQGNSA. The CDR3 totals 15 residues. V trimming: 1 base; J trimming: 3 bases; junction bases outside the gene matches: 3. The CDR3 region has the DNA TGTGCCAGCAGCTTAGGGGTAGCGGGCTACAATGAGCAGTTCTTC. This gives the protein CASSLGVAGYNEQFF. Filled out from reference TRBV7-2 and TRBJ2-1, the complete variable domain reads GAGVSQSPSNKVTEKGKDVELRCDPISGHTALYWYRQSLGQGLEFLIYFQGNSAPDKSGLPSDRFSAERTGGSVSTLTIQRTQQEDSAVYLCASSLGVAGYNEQFFGPGTRLTVL.